This T cell receptor beta chain was identified in a study of post-analysis software for immune sequencing data. Study information: Multiple sclerosis in the patients followed relapsing-remitting, secondary progressive and progressive-relapsing courses. Study-wide findings and caveats: The normalized Chao1 diversity of multiple sclerosis patients was significantly lower than that of controls. Samples made in the same batch grouped tightly together by F measure. Patients showed TRBV5-6, TRBV5-1 and TRBV20-1 among several TRBV segments more frequent than in controls.

Incorporated into the TCR beta cDNA libraries were unique molecular identifiers, which served to reduce PCR and sequencing biases. In TCRdb, the PCR reads were re-called with MiXCR into one record per CDR3 protein. The data contain about 570,000 distinct CDR3 sequences, 34% of them singletons. Germline V lookup: CDR1 ENHRY, CDR2 SYGVKD. With 10 bases removed from V and 11 bases from J, the gap between germline ends came to 32 bases. This CDR3 region has 16 residues. This clonotype showed up just once. Its antigen remains unknown. This TCR was recovered from a girl aged 2-17 years with multiple sclerosis. Sequencing was done on a sample of blood. The chain has TRBV10-3 and TRBJ2-5; the D gene is possibly TRBD2 (6 bases). CDR3 nucleotide sequence: TGTGCCACCGGGGGTCTAATTACACAGACCTACAATGAGCAGTACTTC. This codes for CATGGLITQTYNEQYF.